The 2 T cell receptor beta chains presented below share a single source sample, sequenced in a study of T cells after yellow fever vaccination. TCRdb reprocessed the 5' RACE reads via MiXCR and lists one record per CDR3 protein. The table includes about 69,000 distinct CDR3 sequences, 4.5% to 7.5% detected once. This specimen consisted of CD4+ T cells sorted from PBMCs, obtained approximately 15 days after the first yellow fever vaccination. These receptors were collected from a man aged 18 to 35 who received the YFV17D yellow fever vaccine.

This clonotype was detected many times. The chain joins TRBV4-1 to TRBJ1-6; perhaps TRBD1 as D (6 bases). The CDR3 extends over 18 amino acids. Germline CDR1 reads MGHRA; CDR2 reads YSYEKL. Trimming removed 4 bases from V and 2 bases from J, with 18 bases in between. CDR3 nucleotides: TGCGCCAGCAGCCTCTCTTATCAGACAGGCGCCTATAATTCACCCCTCCACTTT. Protein: CASSLSYQTGAYNSPLHF.

This clonotype was recorded many times. The chain uses TRBV11-2 and TRBJ2-1; no definite D call. The CDR3 totals 12 residues. V was trimmed by 2 bases and J by 6 bases, leaving 5 bases between them. Looked up from germline, CDR1 is SGHAT and CDR2 is FQNNGV. The CDR3 loop is CASSLPFNEQFF. The DNA for the CDR3 is TGTGCCAGCAGCTTACCTTTCAATGAGCAGTTCTTC.